Listed below are T cell receptor beta chains from one sample, sequenced in a study of shared clonotypes between healthy human individuals. Only in-frame clones appear in the TCRdb table, and some are missing; sequencing was by immunoSEQ multiplex PCR. Of around 1,100,000 clones listed, 60% to 85% were seen once; the top ten hold 0.89%. The source material was memory CD4+ T cells from PBMCs. Receptors were obtained from a man younger than 35 in good health. Some clones in this sample may be carry-over from other donors' samples. Each CDR3 is given with its conserved first and last residue. D genes are given only for firm matches. Part of the rows lack a size; the others show once, few, many or a class for expanded clones.

d_gene	len	j_gene	abundance	v_gene	CDR3aa	CDR3nt
.	13	TRBJ2-7	.	TRBV6-5	CASSRDYSYEQYF	TGTGCCAGCTCCAGAGACTATTCCTACGAGCAGTACTTC
.	12	TRBJ1-1	.	TRBV5-1	CASSSESAEAFF	TGCGCCAGCTCTTCGGAGAGCGCTGAAGCTTTCTTT
.	13	TRBJ1-1	.	TRBV5-1	CASSLGWDTEAFF	TGCGCCAGCAGCCTTGGTTGGGACACTGAAGCTTTCTTT
.	17	TRBJ2-2	.	TRBV7-9	CASSFWGAAANTGELFF	TGTGCCAGCAGCTTTTGGGGAGCGGCAGCGAACACCGGGGAGCTGTTTTTT
.	14	TRBJ2-7	.	TRBV18	CASSPGGKSYEQYF	TGTGCCAGCTCACCAGGCGGAAAGTCCTACGAGCAGTACTTC
.	15	TRBJ1-2	.	TRBV2	CASSESWGPTYGYTF	TGTGCCAGCAGTGAATCTTGGGGGCCTACCTATGGCTACACCTTC
.	15	TRBJ2-2	.	TRBV5-1	CASSVDHTPTGELFF	TGCGCCAGCAGCGTAGACCATACCCCCACCGGGGAGCTGTTTTTT
.	13	TRBJ2-7	many	TRBV7-2	CASSFWGGHEQYF	TGTGCCAGCAGCTTTTGGGGGGGCCACGAGCAGTACTTC
.	12	TRBJ2-1	.	TRBV7-9	CASSYVFNEQFF	TGTGCCAGCAGCTACGTCTTTAATGAGCAGTTCTTC
.	13	TRBJ2-2	.	TRBV7-2	CASSFGNTGELFF	TGTGCCAGCAGCTTTGGAAACACCGGGGAGCTGTTTTTT
.	15	TRBJ2-7	.	TRBV5-1	CASRLEPGRSYEQYF	TGCGCCAGCAGGTTAGAGCCTGGGAGGTCCTACGAGCAGTACTTC
.	11	TRBJ2-3	.	TRBV20-1	CSARTGDTQYF	TGCAGTGCTAGGACGGGAGATACGCAGTATTTT
.	15	TRBJ1-1	.	TRBV5-1	CASSGRGSQNTEAFF	TGCGCCAGCAGCGGGCGGGGGTCGCAGAACACTGAAGCTTTCTTT
.	12	TRBJ1-2	.	TRBV5-1	CASSLPGYGYTF	TGCGCCAGCAGCTTGCCCGGCTATGGCTACACCTTC
.	15	TRBJ2-2	.	TRBV19	CASSIGGIDGGELFF	TGTGCCAGTAGTATAGGGGGCATCGACGGCGGGGAGCTGTTTTTT
.	14	TRBJ2-5	.	TRBV7-9	CASSIGTRGETQYF	TGTGCCAGCAGCATCGGGACAAGAGGGGAGACCCAGTACTTC
.	12	TRBJ1-5	.	TRBV15	CATSRGPQPQHF	TGTGCCACCAGCCGGGGCCCTCAGCCCCAGCATTTT
.	15	TRBJ2-1	.	TRBV28	CASSLGGSSYNEQFF	TGTGCCAGCAGTTTGGGGGGAAGCTCCTACAATGAGCAGTTCTTC
.	13	TRBJ2-5	.	TRBV28	CASGPRGGETQYF	TGTGCCAGCGGACCACGGGGAGGAGAGACCCAGTACTTC
.	14	TRBJ2-3	.	TRBV5-1	CASSLANPTDTQYF	TGCGCCAGCAGCTTGGCCAATCCAACAGATACGCAGTATTTT
.	15	TRBJ2-7	.	TRBV4-1	CASSQDRTSSYEQYF	TGCGCCAGCAGCCAAGATCGCACAAGCTCCTACGAGCAGTACTTC
.	13	TRBJ1-5	.	TRBV5-1	CASSVGPGQPQHF	TGCGCCAGCAGCGTGGGACCGGGACAGCCCCAGCATTTT
TRBD1	16	TRBJ2-5	.	TRBV29-1	CSVETRQGPRQETQYF	TGCAGCGTTGAGACTAGACAGGGGCCACGCCAAGAGACCCAGTACTTC
TRBD1	15	TRBJ2-5	.	TRBV11-2	CASSSLQGWQETQYF	TGTGCCAGCAGCTCCCTACAGGGGTGGCAAGAGACCCAGTACTTC
TRBD1	14	TRBJ2-7	.	TRBV18	CASSPRQGAYEQYF	TGTGCCAGCTCACCACGACAGGGGGCCTACGAGCAGTACTTC
TRBD2	14	TRBJ2-1	.	TRBV28	CASIAGGLYNEQFF	TGTGCCAGCATAGCGGGAGGGCTCTACAATGAGCAGTTCTTC
TRBD2	16	TRBJ2-1	.	TRBV5-1	CASSPRTSGGNNEQFF	TGCGCCAGCAGCCCCCGGACTAGCGGGGGGAACAATGAGCAGTTCTTC
.	14	TRBJ2-7	.	TRBV27	CASSRLDLHYEQYF	TGTGCCAGCAGTAGGCTAGACCTACACTACGAGCAGTACTTC
.	15	TRBJ2-5	.	TRBV18	CASSLGGAGHETQYF	TGTGCCAGCTCACTTGGGGGCGCGGGGCATGAGACCCAGTACTTC
TRBD1	15	TRBJ1-5	.	TRBV5-1	CASSLGTGGRQPQHF	TGCGCCAGCAGCCTAGGGACAGGGGGCCGTCAGCCCCAGCATTTT
TRBD1	14	TRBJ1-2	.	TRBV5-4	CASGPGTGNYGYTF	TGTGCCAGCGGCCCCGGGACAGGGAACTATGGCTACACCTTC
TRBD2	15	TRBJ2-2	.	TRBV5-3	CARSSGTSFTGELFF	TGTGCCAGAAGCTCCGGGACTAGCTTCACCGGGGAGCTGTTTTTT
.	14	TRBJ2-7	.	TRBV28	CASSLGFSSYEQYF	TGTGCCAGCAGTTTAGGGTTCTCCTCCTACGAGCAGTACTTC
.	12	TRBJ2-7	.	TRBV21-1	CASLRQGYEQYF	TGTGCCAGCCTACGACAGGGCTACGAGCAGTACTTC
.	11	TRBJ1-1	.	TRBV19	CATTEGTEAFF	TGTGCCACCACGGAGGGTACTGAAGCTTTCTTT
.	13	TRBJ2-7	.	TRBV6-1	CASSEDRQRGQYF	TGTGCCAGCAGTGAAGACCGCCAAAGGGGTCAGTACTTC
.	15	TRBJ2-2	.	TRBV5-1	CASSLIDPARTELFF	TGCGCCAGCAGCTTGATCGACCCAGCCCGTACCGAGCTGTTTTTT
.	12	TRBJ1-1	.	TRBV10-3	CAIGVSGDEAFF	TGTGCCATCGGAGTATCGGGTGATGAAGCTTTCTTT
.	16	TRBJ2-7	.	TRBV10-3	CAISDLTSLRPHEQYF	TGTGCCATCAGTGATCTCACTAGCCTACGCCCTCACGAGCAGTACTTC
TRBD2	16	TRBJ2-5	.	TRBV5-1	CASSLGLAGGQETQYF	TGCGCCAGCAGCTTGGGGCTAGCGGGAGGGCAGGAGACCCAGTACTTC
.	17	TRBJ2-3	.	TRBV7-9	CASTPGQAKGSTDTQYF	TGTGCCAGCACCCCGGGGCAGGCCAAGGGTAGCACAGATACGCAGTATTTT
.	14	TRBJ2-3	.	TRBV6-6	CASSFGRSTDTQYF	TGTGCCAGCAGTTTTGGCAGAAGCACAGATACGCAGTATTTT
.	12	TRBJ2-7	many	TRBV18	CASSPERHEQYF	TGTGCCAGCTCACCGGAAAGGCACGAGCAGTACTTC
TRBD1	17	TRBJ2-7	once	TRBV10-3	CAISDPGTEVGEREQYF	TGTGCCATCAGTGACCCTGGGACAGAGGTTGGTGAGAGAGAGCAGTACTTC
.	14	TRBJ2-2	.	TRBV11-2	CASSPPRPTGELFF	TGTGCCAGCAGCCCCCCGAGGCCCACCGGGGAGCTGTTTTTT
.	15	TRBJ1-5	.	TRBV10-3	CAISDEGYSNQPQHF	TGTGCCATCAGTGATGAAGGCTATAGCAATCAGCCCCAGCATTTT
.	13	TRBJ1-1	.	TRBV6-1	CASSTGKNTEAFF	TGTGCCAGCAGCACAGGGAAGAACACTGAAGCTTTCTTT
.	16	TRBJ2-7	.	TRBV27	CASSLAGGGPPYEQYF	TGTGCCAGCAGTTTAGCGGGTGGGGGGCCTCCCTACGAGCAGTACTTC
TRBD2	17	TRBJ2-5	.	TRBV7-2	CASSLDLAGGRRETQYF	TGTGCCAGCAGCTTAGACCTAGCGGGAGGGCGCAGAGAGACCCAGTACTTC
.	14	TRBJ2-5	few	TRBV9	CASSVGTSWGAQYF	TGTGCCAGCAGCGTAGGAACCTCATGGGGGGCCCAGTACTTC
.	16	TRBJ2-2	.	TRBV18	CATVRQRVENTGELFF	TGTGCCACCGTTCGCCAACGGGTAGAGAACACCGGGGAGCTGTTTTTT
TRBD1	16	TRBJ2-7	.	TRBV7-9	CASTPKNWTGAYEQYF	TGTGCCAGCACCCCCAAAAACTGGACAGGGGCATACGAGCAGTACTTC
.	14	TRBJ2-1	.	TRBV27	CASRAPGSYNEQFF	TGTGCCAGCAGGGCCCCGGGATCCTACAATGAGCAGTTCTTC